Listed below are T cell receptor beta chains from one sample, sequenced in a study of graft-versus-host responses after intestinal transplantation. No antigens are known for them. Sequencing was performed with immunoSEQ multiplex PCR; in TCRdb, only in-frame clones are kept and a portion is missing. The data hold 84,000 or so clones, with just under 95% observed a single time. The specimen was unstimulated CD8+ T cells sorted from spleen or lymph node cells, collected before transplant. The receptors were gathered from a human donor who was the organ donor for an intestinal transplant. The CDR3 runs from the conserved cysteine through the conserved F or W. Each record gives: clone size, V gene, J gene, D gene, CDR3 DNA, CDR3 protein. D genes are given only for firm matches. A clone size is listed for some rows: how often the clone was seen (once, few, many), or a class if it is expanded.

.	TRBV7-9	TRBJ2-7	TRBD1	TGTGCCAGCAGCTCCGGGGACAGGACCTACGAGCAGTACTTC	CASSSGDRTYEQYF
.	TRBV4-3	TRBJ2-2	.	TGCGCCAGCAGCCACACCAGCGGAGACATCGCCGGGGAGCTGTTTTTT	CASSHTSGDIAGELFF
.	TRBV6-5	TRBJ1-6	.	TGTGCCAGCAGTTACTTCGCCCTAAATAATTCACCCCTCCACTTT	CASSYFALNNSPLHF
once	TRBV11-1	TRBJ1-1	TRBD1	TGTGCCAGCAGCTTATTCCAGGGGGAGACTGAAGCTTTCTTT	CASSLFQGETEAFF
.	TRBV9	TRBJ2-1	.	TGTGCCAGCGGCCTATCGGTAGTGTCCCCTAGTGAGTCCTACAATGAGCAGTTCTTC	CASGLSVVSPSESYNEQFF
.	TRBV18	TRBJ1-5	.	TGTGCCAGCTCACGGCTGTCGGGGCAGCCCCAGCATTTT	CASSRLSGQPQHF
.	TRBV11-3	TRBJ1-2	.	TGTGCCAGCAGCTTAGGGGGGACATCGTCCTATGGCTACACCTTC	CASSLGGTSSYGYTF
.	TRBV10-3	TRBJ1-1	.	TGTGCCATCAGCCCCAAGGGACTGCCGAACACTGAAGCTTTCTTT	CAISPKGLPNTEAFF
.	TRBV7-9	TRBJ1-1	TRBD1	TGTGCCAGCAGACACAGGGGCGGTGCTTTCTTT	CASRHRGGAFF
.	TRBV9	TRBJ2-3	.	TGTGCCAGCAGTCCCTTCGGGTCTAGCACAGATACGCAGTATTTT	CASSPFGSSTDTQYF
.	TRBV13	TRBJ2-7	.	TGTGCCAGCAGCCCCCCGGGACAAAGAGCCTACGAGCAGTACTTC	CASSPPGQRAYEQYF
.	TRBV6-6	TRBJ2-7	.	TGTGCCAGCAGTTACTCGCCCGAGGCGAGCTCCTACGAGCAGTACTTC	CASSYSPEASSYEQYF
.	TRBV13	TRBJ2-3	.	TGTGCCAGCAGCTTAGGCCCCGGGAGTCGGGTAGATACGCAGTATTTT	CASSLGPGSRVDTQYF
.	TRBV5-4	TRBJ1-1	TRBD1	TGTGCCAGCAGCTTACCAGGGGGCGGGCGAACCACTGAAGCTTTCTTT	CASSLPGGGRTTEAFF
.	TRBV4-3	TRBJ2-1	TRBD2	TGCGCCAGCAGCCCGGGGGGGGGAGGGCTCAATGAGCAGTTCTTC	CASSPGGGGLNEQFF
.	TRBV6-4	TRBJ2-5	TRBD1	TGTGCCAGCAGTGACGGGTTTAGGGGACAGGCGCCAGAGACCCAGTACTTC	CASSDGFRGQAPETQYF
once	TRBV22-1	TRBJ2-6	.	TGTCCTGGGAGCGCACCTCGTTCTGGGGCCAACGTCCTGACTTTC	CPGSAPRSGANVLTF
.	TRBV27	TRBJ2-3	TRBD2	TGTGCCAGCACCTGGACTAGCGGGAGCGGAGCAGATACGCAGTATTTT	CASTWTSGSGADTQYF
.	TRBV18	TRBJ2-5	.	TGTGCCAGCTCACCATTCTTAGATCGAAAAGAGACCCAGTACTTC	CASSPFLDRKETQYF
few	TRBV4-2	TRBJ1-4	.	TGTGCCAGCAGGGAACAGGGCCCCAATGAAAAACTGTTTTTT	CASREQGPNEKLFF
.	TRBV11-2	TRBJ2-1	TRBD1	TGTGCCAGCAGCCCATACTCCGGGACAGGGTATGAGCAGTTCTTC	CASSPYSGTGYEQFF
.	TRBV2	TRBJ1-4	.	TGTGCCAGCACAGGGATGGATAATGAAAAACTGTTTTTT	CASTGMDNEKLFF
.	TRBV14	TRBJ2-1	TRBD2	TGTGCCAGCAGCCAAGAAGGGCTAGCGGGTGGGAATGAGCAGTTCTTC	CASSQEGLAGGNEQFF